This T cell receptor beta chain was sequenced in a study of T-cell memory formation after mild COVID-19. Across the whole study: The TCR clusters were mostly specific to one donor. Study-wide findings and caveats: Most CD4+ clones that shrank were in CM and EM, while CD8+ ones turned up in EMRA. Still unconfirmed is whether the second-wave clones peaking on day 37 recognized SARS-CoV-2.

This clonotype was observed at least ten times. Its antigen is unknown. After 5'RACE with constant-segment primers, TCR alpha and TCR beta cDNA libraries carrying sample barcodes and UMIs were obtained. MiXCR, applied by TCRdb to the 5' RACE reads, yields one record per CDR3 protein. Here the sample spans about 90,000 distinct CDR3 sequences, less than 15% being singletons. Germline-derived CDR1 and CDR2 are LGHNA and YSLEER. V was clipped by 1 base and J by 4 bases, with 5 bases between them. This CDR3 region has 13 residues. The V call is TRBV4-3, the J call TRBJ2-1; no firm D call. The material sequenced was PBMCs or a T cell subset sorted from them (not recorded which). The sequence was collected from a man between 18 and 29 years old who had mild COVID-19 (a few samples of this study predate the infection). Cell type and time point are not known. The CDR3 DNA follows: TGCGCCAGCAGCCAAGTACCTTACAATGAGCAGTTCTTC. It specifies CASSQVPYNEQFF.